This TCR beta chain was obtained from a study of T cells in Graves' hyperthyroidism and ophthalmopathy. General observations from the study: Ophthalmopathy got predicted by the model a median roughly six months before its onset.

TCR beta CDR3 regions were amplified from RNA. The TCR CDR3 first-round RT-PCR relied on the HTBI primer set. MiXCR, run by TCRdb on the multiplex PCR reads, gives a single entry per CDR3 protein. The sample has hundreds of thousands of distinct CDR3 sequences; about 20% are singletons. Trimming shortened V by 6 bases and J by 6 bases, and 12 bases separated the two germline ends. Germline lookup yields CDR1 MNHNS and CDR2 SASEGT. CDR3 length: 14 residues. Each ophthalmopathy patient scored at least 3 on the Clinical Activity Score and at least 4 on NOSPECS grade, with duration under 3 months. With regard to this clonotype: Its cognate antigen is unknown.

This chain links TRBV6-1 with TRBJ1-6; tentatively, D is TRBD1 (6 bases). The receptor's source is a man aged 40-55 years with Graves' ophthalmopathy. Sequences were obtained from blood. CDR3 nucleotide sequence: TGTGCCAGCAGCTCTGCAGGGGCTAATTCACCCCTCCACTTT. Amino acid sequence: CASSSAGANSPLHF.